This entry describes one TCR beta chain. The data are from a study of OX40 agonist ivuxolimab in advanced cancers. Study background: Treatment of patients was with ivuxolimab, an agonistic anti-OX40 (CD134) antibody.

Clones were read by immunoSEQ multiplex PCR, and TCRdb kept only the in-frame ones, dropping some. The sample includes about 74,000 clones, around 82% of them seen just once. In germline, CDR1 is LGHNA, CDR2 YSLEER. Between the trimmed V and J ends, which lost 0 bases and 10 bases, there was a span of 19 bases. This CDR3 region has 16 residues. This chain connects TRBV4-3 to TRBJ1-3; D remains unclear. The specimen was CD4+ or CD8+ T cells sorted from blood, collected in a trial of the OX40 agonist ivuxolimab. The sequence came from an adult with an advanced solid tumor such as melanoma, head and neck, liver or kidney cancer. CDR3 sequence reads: CASSQEVQDGRGTIYF. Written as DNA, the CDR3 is TGCGCCAGCAGCCAAGAGGTCCAAGACGGAAGAGGTACCATATATTTT.